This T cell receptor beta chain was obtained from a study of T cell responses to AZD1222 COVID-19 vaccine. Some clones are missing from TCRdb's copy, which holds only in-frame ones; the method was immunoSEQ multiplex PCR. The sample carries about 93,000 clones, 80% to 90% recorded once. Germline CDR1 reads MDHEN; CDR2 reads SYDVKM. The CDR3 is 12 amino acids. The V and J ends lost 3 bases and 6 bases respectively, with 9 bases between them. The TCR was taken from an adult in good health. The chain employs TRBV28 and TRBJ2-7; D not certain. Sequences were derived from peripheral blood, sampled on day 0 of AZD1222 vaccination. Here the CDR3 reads CASSFLLGEQYF. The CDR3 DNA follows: TGTGCCAGCAGTTTTTTATTAGGCGAGCAGTACTTC.